This T cell receptor (beta chain) was found in a study of identical twins. Each donor (without exception) was a healthy Caucasian. TCRdb reprocessed the 5' RACE reads with MiXCR, giving one entry per CDR3 protein. The sample holds roughly 770,000 distinct CDR3 sequences, over 15% seen once. The V segment lost 2 bases and the J segment 3 bases; nucleotides outside the gene matches: 4. Per germline, CDR1 MNHEY and CDR2 SVGEGT. The CDR3 spans 15 residues. These data also formed part of another study, on T cells expressing NK-cell markers. That work contributes: Dominant NKG2C+ clonotypes made up roughly 1.0-7.0% of CD8+ T cells in roughly six donors. Among several donors, these clonotypes also ranked first in the CD3+CD56-NKG2C+ fraction.

The clonotype was recovered from a woman younger than 30 in good health. The chain employs TRBV6-2 or TRBV6-3 and TRBJ2-7; 10 bases are a match to TRBD1. The sequencing input was PBMCs. CDR3 nucleotides: TGTGCCAGCAGTTACCGGGGACAGGGGAACTACGAGCAGTACTTC. The encoded protein is CASSYRGQGNYEQYF.